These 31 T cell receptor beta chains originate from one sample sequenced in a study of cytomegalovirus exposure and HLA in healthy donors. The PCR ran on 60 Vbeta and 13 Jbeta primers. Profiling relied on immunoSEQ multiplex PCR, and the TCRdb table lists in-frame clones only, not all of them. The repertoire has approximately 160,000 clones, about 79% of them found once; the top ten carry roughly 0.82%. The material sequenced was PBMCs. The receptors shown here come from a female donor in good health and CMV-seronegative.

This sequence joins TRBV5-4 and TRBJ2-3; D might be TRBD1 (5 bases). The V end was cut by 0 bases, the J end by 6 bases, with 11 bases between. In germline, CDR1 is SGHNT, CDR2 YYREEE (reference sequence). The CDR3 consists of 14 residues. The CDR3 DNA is TGTGCCAGCAGCTTGGAGGGGCCCGAGGATACGCAGTATTTT. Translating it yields CASSLEGPEDTQYF.

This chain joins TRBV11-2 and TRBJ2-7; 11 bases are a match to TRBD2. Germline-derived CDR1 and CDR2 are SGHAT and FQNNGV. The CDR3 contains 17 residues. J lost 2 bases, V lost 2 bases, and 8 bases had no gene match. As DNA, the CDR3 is TGTGCCAGCAGCTTATTTACCGGGACTAGCGGAACCTACGAGCAGTACTTC. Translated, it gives CASSLFTGTSGTYEQYF.

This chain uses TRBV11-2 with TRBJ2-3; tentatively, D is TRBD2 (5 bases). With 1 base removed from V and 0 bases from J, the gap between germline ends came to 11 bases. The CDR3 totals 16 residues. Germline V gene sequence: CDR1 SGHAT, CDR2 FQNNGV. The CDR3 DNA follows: TGTGCCAGCAGCTTAGGTCCAGCGGTAAGCACAGATACGCAGTATTTT. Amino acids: CASSLGPAVSTDTQYF.

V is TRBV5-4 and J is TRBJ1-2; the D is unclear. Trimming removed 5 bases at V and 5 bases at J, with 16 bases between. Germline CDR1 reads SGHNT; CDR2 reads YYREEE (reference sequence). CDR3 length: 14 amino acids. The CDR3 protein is CASREGGRPYGYTF. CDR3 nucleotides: TGTGCCAGCAGGGAGGGAGGGAGACCATATGGCTACACCTTC.

CDR3 in DNA: TGTGCCAGCAGCTTAGAGGCGGGAAGATACTACGAGCAGTACTTC. Its translation: CASSLEAGRYYEQYF. J is TRBJ2-7 and V is TRBV7-9; D may be TRBD2 (6 bases). The CDR3 has 15 amino acids. Germline CDR1 and CDR2: SEHNR and FQNEAQ (reference sequence). The V end lost 1 base, the J end lost 3 bases, and 13 bases lay between the germline ends.

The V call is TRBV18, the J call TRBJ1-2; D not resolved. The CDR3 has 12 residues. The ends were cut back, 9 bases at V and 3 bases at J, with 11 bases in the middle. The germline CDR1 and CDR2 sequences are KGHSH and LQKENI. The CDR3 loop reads CASSTAYYGYTF. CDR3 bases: TGTGCCAGTTCCACCGCGTACTATGGCTACACCTTC.

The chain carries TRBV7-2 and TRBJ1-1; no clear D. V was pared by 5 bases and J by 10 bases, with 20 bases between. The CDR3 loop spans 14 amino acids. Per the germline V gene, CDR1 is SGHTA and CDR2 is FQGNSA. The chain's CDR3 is CASSLMEGGSGAFF. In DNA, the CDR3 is TGTGCCAGCAGCCTGATGGAGGGAGGCAGTGGAGCTTTCTTT.

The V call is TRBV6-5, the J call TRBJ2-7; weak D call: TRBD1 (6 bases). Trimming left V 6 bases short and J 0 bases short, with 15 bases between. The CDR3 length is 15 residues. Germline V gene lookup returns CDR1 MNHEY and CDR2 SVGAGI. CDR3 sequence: CASRPFPTGSYEQYF. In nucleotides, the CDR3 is TGTGCCAGCAGACCCTTCCCGACAGGCTCCTACGAGCAGTACTTC.

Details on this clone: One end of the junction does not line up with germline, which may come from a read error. CDR3 DNA sequence: TGTGCCAGTAGTATGACGACAGGGTCTGGGGCCAACGGCCTGACTTTC. It encodes CASSMTTGSGANGLTF. V is TRBV19 and J is TRBJ2-6; TRBD1 matches at 7 bases. The CDR3 has 16 amino acids. Germline CDR1 is LNHDA and CDR2 is SQIVND (reference sequence). Using reference TRBV19 and TRBJ2-6 for the parts outside the CDR3, the full variable domain is DGGITQSPKYLFRKEGQNVTLSCEQNLNHDAMYWYRQDPGQGLRLIYYSQIVNDFQKGDIAEGYSVSREKKESFPLTVTSAQKNPTAFYLCASSMTTGSGANGLTFGAGSRLTVL.

The chain's CDR3 is CASRWGTGSYNEQFF. The DNA of the CDR3 is TGTGCCAGCAGGTGGGGGACAGGCAGCTACAATGAGCAGTTCTTC. The rearrangement uses TRBV25-1 and TRBJ2-1; 8 nucleotides align to TRBD1. Trimming at V came to 6 bases and at J to 3 bases, leaving 7 bases not matched to a gene. Germline V lookup: CDR1 MGHDK, CDR2 SYGVNS. The CDR3 runs to 15 residues.

The CDR3 region has the DNA TGTGCCATCAGTGAGGGGAGCCCCGGGGCTTTCTTT. Protein product: CAISEGSPGAFF. The J gene is TRBJ1-1, the V gene TRBV10-3, with no clear D. This CDR3 has 12 amino acids. Germline assignment: CDR1 ENHRY and CDR2 SYGVKD. V lost 2 bases, J lost 11 bases, and 12 bases lay in between.

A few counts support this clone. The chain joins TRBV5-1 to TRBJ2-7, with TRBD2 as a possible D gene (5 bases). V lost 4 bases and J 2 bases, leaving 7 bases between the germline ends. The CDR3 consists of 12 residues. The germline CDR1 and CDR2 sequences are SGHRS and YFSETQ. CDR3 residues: CASSEGPYEQYF. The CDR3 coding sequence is TGCGCCAGCAGCGAGGGCCCCTACGAGCAGTACTTC.

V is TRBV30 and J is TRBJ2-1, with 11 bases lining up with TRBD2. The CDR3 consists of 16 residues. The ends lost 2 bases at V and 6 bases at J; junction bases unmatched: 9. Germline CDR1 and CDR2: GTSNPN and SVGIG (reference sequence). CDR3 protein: CAWSPIAGGPRNEQFF. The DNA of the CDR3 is TGTGCCTGGAGTCCAATAGCGGGGGGGCCTCGCAATGAGCAGTTCTTC.

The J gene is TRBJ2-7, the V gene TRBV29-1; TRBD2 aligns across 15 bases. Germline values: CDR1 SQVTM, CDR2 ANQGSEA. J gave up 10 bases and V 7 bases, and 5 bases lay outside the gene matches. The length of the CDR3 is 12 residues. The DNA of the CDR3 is TGCAGCGCCCGGACTAGCGGGAGGGACCAGTACTTC. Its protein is CSARTSGRDQYF.

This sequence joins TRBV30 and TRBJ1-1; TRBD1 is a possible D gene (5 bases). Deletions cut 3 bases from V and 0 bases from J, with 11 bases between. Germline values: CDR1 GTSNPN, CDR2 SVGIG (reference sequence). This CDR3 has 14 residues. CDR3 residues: CAWRPGQMNTEAFF. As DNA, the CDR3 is TGTGCCTGGAGACCCGGACAAATGAACACTGAAGCTTTCTTT.

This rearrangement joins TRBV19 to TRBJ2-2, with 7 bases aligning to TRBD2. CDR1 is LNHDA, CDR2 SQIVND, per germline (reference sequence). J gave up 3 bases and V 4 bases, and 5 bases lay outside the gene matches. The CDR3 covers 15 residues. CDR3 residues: CASSRASGDTGELFF. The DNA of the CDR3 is TGTGCCAGTAGTAGGGCTAGCGGTGACACCGGGGAGCTGTTTTTT. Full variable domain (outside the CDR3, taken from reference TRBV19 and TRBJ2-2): DGGITQSPKYLFRKEGQNVTLSCEQNLNHDAMYWYRQDPGQGLRLIYYSQIVNDFQKGDIAEGYSVSREKKESFPLTVTSAQKNPTAFYLCASSRASGDTGELFFGEGSRLTVL.

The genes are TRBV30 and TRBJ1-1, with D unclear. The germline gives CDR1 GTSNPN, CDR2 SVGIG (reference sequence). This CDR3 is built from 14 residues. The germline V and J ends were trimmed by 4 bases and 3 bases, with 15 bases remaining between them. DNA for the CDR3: TGTGCCTGGATCCCCTCCCGGGGATACACTGAAGCTTTCTTT. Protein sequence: CAWIPSRGYTEAFF.

CDR3 in amino acids: CASSSRDISSYEQYF. The DNA for the CDR3 is TGTGCCAGCAGCTCCCGGGACATTAGCTCCTACGAGCAGTACTTC. V gene TRBV5-6 combines with J gene TRBJ2-7, with D perhaps matching TRBD1 (6 bases). Trimming removed 3 bases at V and 0 bases at J, with 13 bases between. Germline CDR1 reads SGHDT; CDR2 reads YYEEEE. This CDR3 spans 15 amino acids.

CDR3 DNA: TGTGCCAGCAGCGTTGGGGGGAACTCTGGAAACACCATATATTTT. It yields the protein CASSVGGNSGNTIYF. The V gene is TRBV9, the J gene TRBJ1-3; D possibly corresponds to TRBD1 (5 bases). V dropped 2 bases and J dropped 0 bases, with 9 bases sitting between them. CDR3 length equals 15 residues. Germline V gene lookup returns CDR1 SGDLS and CDR2 YYNGEE.

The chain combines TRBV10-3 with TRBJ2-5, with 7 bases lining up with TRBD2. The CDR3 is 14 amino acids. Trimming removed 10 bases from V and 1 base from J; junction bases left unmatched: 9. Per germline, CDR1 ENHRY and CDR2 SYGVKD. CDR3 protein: CATQVASGQETQYF. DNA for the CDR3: TGTGCCACCCAAGTTGCTAGCGGCCAAGAGACCCAGTACTTC.

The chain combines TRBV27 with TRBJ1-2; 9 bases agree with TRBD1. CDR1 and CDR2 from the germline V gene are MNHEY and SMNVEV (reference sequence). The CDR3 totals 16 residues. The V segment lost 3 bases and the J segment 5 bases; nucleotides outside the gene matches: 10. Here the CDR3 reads CASSLTGGGPWYGYTF. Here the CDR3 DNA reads TGTGCCAGCAGTTTGACAGGGGGGGGACCTTGGTATGGCTACACCTTC.

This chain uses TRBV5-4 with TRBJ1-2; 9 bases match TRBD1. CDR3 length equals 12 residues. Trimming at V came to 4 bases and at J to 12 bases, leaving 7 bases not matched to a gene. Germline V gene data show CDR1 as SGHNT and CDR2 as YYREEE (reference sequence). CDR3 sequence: CASSPQGQGNTF. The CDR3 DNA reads TGTGCCAGCAGCCCCCAGGGACAGGGAAACACCTTC.

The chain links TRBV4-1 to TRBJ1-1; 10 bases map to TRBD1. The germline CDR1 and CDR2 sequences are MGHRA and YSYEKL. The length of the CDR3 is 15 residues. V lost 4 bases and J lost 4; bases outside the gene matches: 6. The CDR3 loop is CASSLRQGATTEAFF. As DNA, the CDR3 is TGCGCCAGCAGCCTGCGACAGGGGGCGACCACTGAAGCTTTCTTT.

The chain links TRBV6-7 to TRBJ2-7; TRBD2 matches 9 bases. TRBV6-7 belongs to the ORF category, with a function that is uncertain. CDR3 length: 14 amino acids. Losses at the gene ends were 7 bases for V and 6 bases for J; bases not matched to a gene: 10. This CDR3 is CASKAAGGHGEQYF. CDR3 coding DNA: TGTGCCAGCAAGGCGGCGGGGGGGCATGGCGAGCAGTACTTC.

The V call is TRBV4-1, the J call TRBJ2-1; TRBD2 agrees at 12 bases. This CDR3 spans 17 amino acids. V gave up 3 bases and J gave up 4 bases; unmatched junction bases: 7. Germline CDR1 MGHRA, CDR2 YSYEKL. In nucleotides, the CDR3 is TGCGCCAGCAGCCAGGGTGCTAGCGGGGGGGGTTACAATGAGCAGTTCTTC. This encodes CASSQGASGGGYNEQFF.

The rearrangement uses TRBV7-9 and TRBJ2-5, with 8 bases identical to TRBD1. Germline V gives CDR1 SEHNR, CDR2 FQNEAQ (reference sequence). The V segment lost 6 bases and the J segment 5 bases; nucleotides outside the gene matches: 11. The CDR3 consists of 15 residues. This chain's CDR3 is CASRPGTGVWETQYF. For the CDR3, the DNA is TGTGCCAGCAGGCCAGGGACAGGTGTTTGGGAGACCCAGTACTTC. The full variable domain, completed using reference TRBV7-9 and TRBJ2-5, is DTGVSQNPRHKITKRGQNVTFRCDPISEHNRLYWYRQTLGQGPEFLTYFQNEAQLEKSRLLSDRFSAERPKGSFSTLEIQRTEQGDSAMYLCASRPGTGVWETQYFGPGTRLLVL.

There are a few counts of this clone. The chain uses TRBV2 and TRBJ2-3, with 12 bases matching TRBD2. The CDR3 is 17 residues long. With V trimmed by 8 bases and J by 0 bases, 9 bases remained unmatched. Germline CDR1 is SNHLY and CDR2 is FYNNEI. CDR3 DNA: TGTGCCAGCGGTAAACTAGCGGGGGGAACTAGCACAGATACGCAGTATTTT. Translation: CASGKLAGGTSTDTQYF.

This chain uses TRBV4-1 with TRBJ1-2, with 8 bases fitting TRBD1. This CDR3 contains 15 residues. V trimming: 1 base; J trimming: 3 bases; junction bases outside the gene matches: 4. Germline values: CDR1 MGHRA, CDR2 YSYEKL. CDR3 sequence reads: CASSQARQGYYGYTF. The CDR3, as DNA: TGCGCCAGCAGCCAAGCCCGACAGGGGTACTATGGCTACACCTTC.

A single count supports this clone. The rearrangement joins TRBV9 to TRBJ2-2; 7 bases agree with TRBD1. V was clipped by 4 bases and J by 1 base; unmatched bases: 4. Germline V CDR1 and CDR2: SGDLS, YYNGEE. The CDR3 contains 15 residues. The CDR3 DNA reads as TGTGCCAGCAGCCCCGGGACAGTGAACACCGGGGAGCTGTTTTTT. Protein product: CASSPGTVNTGELFF.

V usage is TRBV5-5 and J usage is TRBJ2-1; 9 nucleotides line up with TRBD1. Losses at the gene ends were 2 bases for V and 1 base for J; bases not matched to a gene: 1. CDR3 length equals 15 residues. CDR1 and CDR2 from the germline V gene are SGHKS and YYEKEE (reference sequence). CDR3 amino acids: CASSLGTGSYNEQFF. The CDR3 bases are TGTGCCAGCAGCTTAGGGACAGGGTCCTACAATGAGCAGTTCTTC.

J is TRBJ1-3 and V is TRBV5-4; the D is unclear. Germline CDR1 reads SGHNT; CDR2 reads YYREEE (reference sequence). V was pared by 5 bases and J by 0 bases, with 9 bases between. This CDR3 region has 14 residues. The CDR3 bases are TGTGCCAGCAGGGAGCAGAGCTCTGGAAACACCATATATTTT. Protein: CASREQSSGNTIYF.